Sequencing of this T cell receptor (beta chain) was carried out in a study of lymphopenia after photon versus proton radiotherapy. Study-wide findings and caveats: In patients who died, overall survival fell as post-nadir TCR diversity dropped more. Post-nadir diversity loss with photons came from oligoclonal expansion, particularly CD8+ Temra cells.

The data were produced by immunoSEQ multiplex PCR, yet TCRdb's version contains in-frame clones alone and is incomplete. This table holds approximately 30,000 clones, 81% found once. A note on this clone: Antigen unknown.

The CDR3 spans 14 residues. The germline V gene has CDR1 SGHNT and CDR2 YENEEA. V shed 5 bases and J 8 bases; nucleotides not matched to a gene: 6. This TCR was sampled from a man aged 45-65 years with gastric cancer. The chain recombines TRBV11-3 with TRBJ2-2; 9 bases are a match to TRBD2. The material was peripheral blood, obtained from a patient treated with photon-based radiotherapy. DNA of the CDR3: TGTGCCAGCAGCCATAGCGGGGGAAGAGGGGAGCTGTTTTTT. It yields the protein CASSHSGGRGELFF.